This T cell receptor (beta chain) emerged from a study of cytomegalovirus exposure and HLA in healthy donors. Turning to the study itself: Around 80 million unique TCR sequences came from HLA-typed donors in an early release.

With 60 Vbeta and 13 Jbeta primers, the PCR was carried out. Only in-frame clones appear in the TCRdb table, and some are missing; sequencing was by immunoSEQ multiplex PCR. The repertoire holds approximately 160,000 clones, roughly 84% seen once, with approximately 1.5% in the top ten. Study results and limitations: It was in a later analysis that TCR association rates were seen to vary by HLA locus, highest for DRB1 and lowest for HLA-C. Cytomegalovirus status, reportedly, was diagnosed with high specificity and sensitivity by the classifier.

A word on this clone: What it recognizes is unknown.

The CDR3 spans 13 residues. Germline CDR1 reads SGHNT; CDR2 reads YYREEE (reference sequence). Sequencing was carried out using PBMCs. V usage is TRBV5-4 and J usage is TRBJ2-5; D is unresolved. The DNA end is more similar to TRBJ2-7, so the J call may be wrong. The sequence came from a male donor in good health and CMV-seronegative. The CDR3 DNA reads as TGTGCCAGCAGCTTCACTGAGGAGTACGAGCAGTACTTC. Protein product: CASSFTEEYEQYF.